The rows below give T cell receptor beta chains drawn from one sample of a study of cytomegalovirus exposure and HLA in healthy donors. TCRdb's copy holds only in-frame clones and misses some; the assay was immunoSEQ multiplex PCR. The sample has about 220,000 clones; about three quarters are singletons. Sequenced: PBMCs. The receptors were sampled from a male donor in good health and CMV-seronegative. CDR3s leave out the opening cysteine and the closing phenylalanine or tryptophan. The D gene is left open where the match is weak.

v_gene,d_gene,CDR3aa
TRBV27,TRBD1,ASSLLGQGNSPLH
TRBV19,TRBD1,ASSPGQGPTDTQY
TRBV5-4,-,ASSSPGSYEQY
TRBV7-3,TRBD2,ASSFKRGGEQY
TRBV9,TRBD2,ASSKLNLAGGETQY
TRBV7-2,-,ASSPIAARGETQY
TRBV11-2,TRBD1,ASIGQGRTGELF
TRBV10-1,TRBD1,AGSGTGEQETQY
TRBV29-1,-,SVKGHMNTEAF
TRBV10-3,TRBD2,ATRGGPNTGELF
TRBV10-3,TRBD1,ASMQGTDSYEQY
TRBV4-1,TRBD1,ASSQEAGGEGYGYT
TRBV2,TRBD1,ANTGQGPYEQY
TRBV4-2,TRBD1,ASSQAPGQGPDTDTQY
TRBV7-2,-,ASSATGGGTEAF
TRBV9,TRBD1,ASSVADRGREQETQY
TRBV15,TRBD2,ATSRDPPTSGNEQF
TRBV7-2,-,ASSLDRREGNEQY
TRBV7-9,TRBD1,ASSLAPRQGNTEAF
TRBV5-4,TRBD2,ASSLASGGAGELF
TRBV27,TRBD1,ASSLALGTVDNEQF
TRBV5-1,TRBD1,ASSLEGQVQQY
TRBV28,TRBD1,ASSRGPGQGVQAF
TRBV5-6,TRBD2,ASSPGLEFVNEQF
TRBV19,-,ASSIGQLDSNQPQH